What follows are 21 T cell receptor beta chains derived from one specimen sequenced in a study of blood T cell repertoires in COVID-19. Using immunoSEQ multiplex PCR, the repertoire was profiled, and TCRdb retains in-frame clones only, with some absent. The sample contains under 250,000 clones, roughly 82% of which appear only once. Sequencing was carried out using peripheral blood. All receptors come from a woman aged 70 to 79 with acute or convalescent COVID-19.

V usage is TRBV19 and J usage is TRBJ1-6; D is possibly TRBD1 (5 bases). With 3 bases removed from V and 7 bases from J, the gap between germline ends came to 16 bases. The germline V gene has CDR1 LNHDA and CDR2 SQIVND (reference sequence). The CDR3 covers 16 residues. CDR3 loop: CASSIFATELNSPLHF. The CDR3 coding sequence is TGTGCCAGTAGTATTTTTGCGACAGAGTTAAATTCACCCCTCCACTTT.

The chain links TRBV6-5 to TRBJ1-1; 8 positions match TRBD1. Germline V lookup: CDR1 MNHEY, CDR2 SVGAGI. Unmatched junction bases numbered 11, after V lost 7 bases and J lost 4 bases. The CDR3 is made up of 15 amino acids. The DNA of the CDR3 is TGTGCCAGCATTGGGAGAAAAACAGGGGGCACTGAAGCTTTCTTT. Translated: CASIGRKTGGTEAFF.

The gene calls are TRBV7-2 and TRBJ2-4, with TRBD2 identical over 7 bases. Germline V gene lookup returns CDR1 SGHTA and CDR2 FQGNSA. The CDR3 loop spans 14 amino acids. J was trimmed by 3 bases and V by 6 bases; bases with no gene match: 5. CDR3 sequence: CASSPGGSKNIQYF. In nucleotides, the CDR3 is TGTGCCAGCAGTCCGGGGGGAAGCAAAAACATTCAGTACTTC.

V gene TRBV2 combines with J gene TRBJ2-3, with TRBD2 identical over 9 bases. The germline CDR1 and CDR2 sequences are SNHLY and FYNNEI. The V segment lost 3 bases and the J segment 6 bases; nucleotides outside the gene matches: 7. The CDR3 loop spans 15 amino acids. Here the CDR3 reads CASSEARGGGDTQYF. CDR3 nucleotide sequence: TGTGCCAGCAGTGAGGCGCGGGGGGGCGGGGATACGCAGTATTTT.

This chain uses TRBV24-1 with TRBJ1-5; 8 positions agree with TRBD1. This CDR3 is built from 14 residues. V lost 4 bases and J lost 6; bases outside the gene matches: 4. Looked up from germline, CDR1 is KGHDR and CDR2 is SFDVKD. Here the CDR3 DNA reads TGTGCCACCAGTGACAGGGGGCATACTCAGCCCCAGCATTTT. Protein product: CATSDRGHTQPQHF.

The chain recombines TRBV29-1 with TRBJ2-4; the D is unclear. Germline CDR1 SQVTM, CDR2 ANQGSEA. This CDR3 has 13 amino acids. CDR3 bases: TGCAGGCTCCCTTCAATCGGCAAAAACATTCAGTACTTC. As protein: CRLPSIGKNIQYF.

The chain couples TRBV28 to TRBJ1-1; 10 nucleotides align to TRBD1. From germline, CDR1 is MDHEN and CDR2 SYDVKM. The trim removed 4 bases at V and 0 bases at J, leaving 8 bases unmatched. The CDR3 spans 17 residues. CDR3 sequence reads: CASSSGTGDHLNTEAFF. CDR3 in DNA: TGTGCCAGCAGTTCGGGGACAGGGGATCACCTGAACACTGAAGCTTTCTTT.

The chain links TRBV10-1 to TRBJ2-3; 7 bases align to TRBD1. Germline CDR1 and CDR2: WNHNN and SYGVQD (reference sequence). The CDR3 length is 13 residues. The V gene end was trimmed by 10 bases and the J gene end by 3 bases; junction bases not matched to a gene: 7. CDR3 nucleotides: TGCGCCATTCCGGACAGGAGAACAGATACGCAGTATTTT. Translated: CAIPDRRTDTQYF.

This rearrangement joins TRBV25-1 to TRBJ1-2; D gene ambiguous. This CDR3 contains 15 residues. The ends were cut back, 1 base at V and 6 bases at J, with 15 bases in the middle. CDR1 and CDR2 (germline): MGHDK, SYGVNS. CDR3 loop: CASSESTIRSHGYTF. The CDR3 region has the DNA TGTGCCAGCAGTGAATCAACGATTCGGTCTCATGGCTACACCTTC.

The chain joins TRBV27 to TRBJ1-5; perhaps TRBD1 as D (6 bases). The CDR3 is made up of 17 amino acids. Germline V gene lookup returns CDR1 MNHEY and CDR2 SMNVEV (reference sequence). V dropped 8 bases and J dropped 4 bases, with 24 bases sitting between them. Written as DNA, the CDR3 is TGTGCCAGCTTACCCCTCTCGACAGGACTGCCTAATCAGCCCCAGCATTTT. Translated, it gives CASLPLSTGLPNQPQHF.

The rearrangement joins TRBV5-1 to TRBJ1-1; D uncertain. The CDR3 spans 14 residues. The V and J ends lost 0 bases and 1 base respectively, with 7 bases between them. Germline loops: CDR1 SGHRS, CDR2 YFSETQ. DNA for the CDR3: TGCGCCAGCAGCTTGGTTACAGAGAACACTGAAGCTTTCTTT. This encodes CASSLVTENTEAFF.

This clone was detected once. The V gene is TRBV4-2, the J gene TRBJ1-3; D might be TRBD1 (5 bases). Deletions cut 5 bases from V and 2 bases from J, with 10 bases between. Germline V gene sequence: CDR1 LGHNA, CDR2 YNFKEQ. The CDR3 has 14 amino acids. The CDR3 here is CASSSRQPGNTIYF. As DNA, the CDR3 is TGTGCCAGCAGCTCCCGACAGCCTGGAAACACCATATATTTT.

The chain links TRBV20-1 to TRBJ2-7, with 10 nucleotides matching TRBD2. V lost 3 bases and J lost 2; bases outside the gene matches: 10. This CDR3 spans 16 amino acids. Germline assignment: CDR1 DFQATT and CDR2 SNEGSKA (reference sequence). The CDR3 reads CSASPINGLAAYEQYF. The CDR3 region has the DNA TGCAGTGCTAGTCCCATCAATGGACTAGCGGCCTACGAGCAGTACTTC.

This chain connects TRBV7-9 to TRBJ1-5, with no clear D. V lost 2 bases and J 6 bases, leaving 14 bases between the germline ends. This CDR3 region has 15 residues. Germline V lookup: CDR1 SEHNR, CDR2 FQNEAQ (reference sequence). CDR3 in DNA: TGTGCCAGCAGCTTATCGGCAGGCTCCGGTCAGCCCCAGCATTTT. It encodes CASSLSAGSGQPQHF. The whole variable domain, remainder taken from reference TRBV7-9 and TRBJ1-5, is DTGVSQNPRHKITKRGQNVTFRCDPISEHNRLYWYRQTLGQGPEFLTYFQNEAQLEKSRLLSDRFSAERPKGSFSTLEIQRTEQGDSAMYLCASSLSAGSGQPQHFGDGTRLSIL.

V gene TRBV4-1 combines with J gene TRBJ1-5, with 7 bases that match TRBD1. The CDR3 consists of 18 residues. J was trimmed by 4 bases and V by 1 base; bases with no gene match: 13. Germline CDR1 MGHRA, CDR2 YSYEKL. CDR3 sequence: CASSQAPGGGILNQPQHF. The CDR3 nucleotides are TGCGCCAGCAGCCAAGCCCCGGGAGGGGGCATTTTAAATCAGCCCCAGCATTTT.

This chain links TRBV19 with TRBJ1-3, with D maybe TRBD1 (5 bases). The germline V gene has CDR1 LNHDA and CDR2 SQIVND (reference sequence). This CDR3 is built from 17 residues. With 2 bases removed from V and 0 bases from J, the gap between germline ends came to 14 bases. The CDR3 is CASSISTVSASGNTIYF. CDR3 in DNA: TGTGCCAGTAGTATATCGACAGTCTCGGCCTCTGGAAACACCATATATTTT.

The chain joins TRBV4-3 to TRBJ1-1; D not certain. Germline values: CDR1 LGHNA, CDR2 YSLEER. This CDR3 is 13 amino acids long. Between the trimmed V and J ends, which lost 5 bases and 3 bases, there was a span of 10 bases. The CDR3 loop reads CASSGGRDTEAFF. The DNA for the CDR3 is TGCGCCAGCAGCGGAGGGCGGGACACTGAAGCTTTCTTT.

The chain uses TRBV5-4 and TRBJ1-3; no reliable D call. The germline V gene has CDR1 SGHNT and CDR2 YYREEE (reference sequence). The CDR3 contains 14 residues. V was cut by 4 bases and J by 6 bases, with 14 bases left in between. The CDR3 region is CASSTAGVENTIYF. The CDR3 DNA reads TGTGCCAGCAGCACGGCCGGGGTCGAAAACACCATATATTTT.

V usage is TRBV5-1 and J usage is TRBJ2-7, with 7 nucleotides matching TRBD1. Germline assignment: CDR1 SGHRS and CDR2 YFSETQ. This CDR3 has 15 residues. The J segment lost 7 bases and the V segment lost 0 bases, leaving 10 bases of the junction unmatched. In DNA, the CDR3 is TGCGCCAGCAGCTTGGAGGCAGGGGGAATGGGGGAGCAGTACTTC. Protein product: CASSLEAGGMGEQYF.

The V gene is TRBV7-9, the J gene TRBJ2-7; 7 bases are shared with TRBD1. V lost 1 base, J lost 6 bases, and 3 bases stayed unmatched. CDR3 length: 13 amino acids. CDR1 is SEHNR, CDR2 FQNEAQ, per germline (reference sequence). CDR3 sequence (DNA): TGTGCCAGCAGCTTAGACAGGGGAACCGAGCAGTACTTC. It codes for CASSLDRGTEQYF.

The chain employs TRBV3-1 (or the pseudogene TRBV3-2) and TRBJ1-6; 9 positions agree with TRBD1. The CDR3 runs to 15 residues. Germline loops: CDR1 LGHDT, CDR2 YNNKEL (reference sequence). The J segment lost 6 bases and the V segment lost 5 bases, leaving 5 bases of the junction unmatched. The CDR3 is CASSAGQGGNSPLHF. Here the CDR3 DNA reads TGTGCCAGCAGCGCGGGACAGGGAGGTAATTCACCCCTCCACTTT.